The TCR beta chain described here comes from a study of blood T cell repertoires in COVID-19. Study details: Sample material is recorded as cDNA or gDNA derived from T cells, B-cell-depleted T cells, or PBMCs.

Here immunoSEQ multiplex PCR was the method, and the copy in TCRdb shows in-frame clones only, minus some. The table records around 450,000 clones, roughly 87% of them present only once. The CDR3 length is 15 residues. CDR1 is SGHNT, CDR2 YENEEA, per germline. Trimming removed 1 base at V and 2 bases at J, with 11 bases between. The chain is built from TRBV11-3 and TRBJ1-1; D uncertain. The sample comprised PBMCs or T cells enriched from blood (not recorded which). The clonotype comes from a man aged 18 to 30 who had recovered from COVID-19. DNA for the CDR3: TGTGCCAGCAGCTTAGTATGGCAGGCTAACACTGAAGCTTTCTTT. Its translation is CASSLVWQANTEAFF.